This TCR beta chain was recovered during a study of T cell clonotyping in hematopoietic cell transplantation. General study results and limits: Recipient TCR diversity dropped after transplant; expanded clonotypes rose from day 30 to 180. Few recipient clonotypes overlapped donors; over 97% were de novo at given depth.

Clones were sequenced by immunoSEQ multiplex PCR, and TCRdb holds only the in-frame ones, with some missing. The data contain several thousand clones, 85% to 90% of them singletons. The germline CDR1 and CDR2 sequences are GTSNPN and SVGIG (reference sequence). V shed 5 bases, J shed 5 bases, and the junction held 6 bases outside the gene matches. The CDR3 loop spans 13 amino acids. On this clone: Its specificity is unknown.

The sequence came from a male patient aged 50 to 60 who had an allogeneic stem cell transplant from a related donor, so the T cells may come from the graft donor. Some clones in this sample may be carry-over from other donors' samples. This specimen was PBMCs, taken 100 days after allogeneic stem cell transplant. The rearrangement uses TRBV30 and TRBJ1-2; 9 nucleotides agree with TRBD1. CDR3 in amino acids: CAWDRGKPYGYTF. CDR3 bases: TGTGCCTGGGACAGGGGGAAACCTTATGGCTACACCTTC.